The T cell receptor (beta chain) described here comes from a study of T cell responses to AZD1222 COVID-19 vaccine (dated by TCRdb to 2020 to 2023). Turning to the overall study: TCR sequencing covered over 230 trial participants: around 210 given two doses of AZD1222 and around 25 given two doses of MenACWY control vaccine. Trial participants were enrolled by age into 18-55, 56-69 and 70-plus year subgroups, with approximately 160, 26 and 62 TCR-sequenced participants respectively.

V is cut back by 4 bases and J by 5 bases, with 9 bases in the junction unmatched. From the cysteine up to the phenylalanine, the CDR3 has a length of 15 residues. Left in the record is the CDR3 DNA by itself, 45 bases read in frame from the first base. The germline V gene gives CDR1 as SNHLY and CDR2 as FYNNEI. Points on this clone: The antigen it recognizes is unknown. No base-level quality is on record; no much larger clone is a single base apart.

The CDR3 regions of human TCRbeta chains were analyzed by immunosequencing. On the study's bioinformatics: TCRs in the repertoires were matched against a reference library of SARS-CoV-2-specific TCRs that had been generated with the MIRA antigen-specificity platform. Breadth meant the fraction of unique TCRs that were SARS-CoV-2-associated, whereas depth meant the fraction of total T cells that were SARS-CoV-2-associated. Each spike-specific TCR was assigned to its reactive spike region and to a CD4 or CD8 class using the MIRA data. Log10-transformed breadth and depth values were compared by one-way ANOVA with Sidak's multiple comparisons tests. TCRdb limited this immuneACCESS table to in-frame rearrangements with V and J called. A share of clones is missing; checked studies link under half to unresolved V genes, and the rest is unexplained. The V and J calls and clone size are taken from that table; D and trimming were inferred from the DNA. For this sample there are 110,000 or so clones; about 91% appear just once. Together, the top ten hold approximately 6.4% of the sample.

Explained via the paper, the time point label denotes: about 28 days (+/-7) after the second vaccine dose. Because spike-specific TCR depth and breadth did not differ between the two schedules, AZD1222 recipients who got a second dose at roughly 4 weeks were pooled with those who got a second dose at roughly 12 weeks. The vaccinee samples were drawn from two UK trials, COV001 and COV002, one of which was a single-blind randomized controlled phase 2/3 trial testing AZD1222 (ChAdOx1 nCoV-19) in healthy adults. For TCRbeta chain sequencing, PBMC samples from trial participants were taken at day 0 and at day 28 after the second dose. The investigation overall reported the following: Conclusions about previously exposed vaccinees are limited because only a handful of AZD1222 recipients were SARS-CoV-2 seropositive at baseline. Because no samples from the day 14 peak response were available, repertoires could be characterized only after the peak T cell response. After two AZD1222 doses, both the breadth and the depth of spike-specific TCRs were significantly higher than at day 0 and than in MenACWY recipients. The 56-69-year group was small, and its depth increase did not reach significance, likely because of low power. The whole spike protein was spanned by vaccine-associated CD4 TCRs, and dominant responses were seen in regions 160-218 and 743-854. Most participants were white British and females outnumbered males, and the authors suggested that clonal diversity may have been underestimated. Reportedly, close to half of the unique spike-specific TCRs recognized epitopes lying outside the regions that are mutated in the B.1.351 and B.1.1.7 variants.

This clonotype was obtained from an adult who received the AZD1222 COVID-19 vaccine. Recombination linked TRBV2 to TRBJ1-2; 8 central bases correspond to TRBD1. The sample in question was peripheral blood, obtained 28 days after the second AZD1222 dose. The DNA is TGTGCCAGCAGTGGCGGACAGGGAGCGGTATATGGCTACACCTTC. Translated, it reads CASSGGQGAVYGYTF.